The clone carrying this TCR beta chain was picked up a small number of times. Its antigen remains unknown. The data are from a study of cytomegalovirus exposure and HLA in healthy donors. General observations from the study: Roughly uniform depth of sequencing across donors was assumed in presence/absence analyses. Rare TCR sequences predominated, though certain public TCRs were found in many donors. 150 or so TCR beta chains were listed as cytomegalovirus-associated. An analysis that was carried out later associated 16,000 or so TCR beta sequences with HLA alleles at 0.05 false discovery rate.

V lost 0 bases to trimming and J lost 8 bases, with 7 bases between them. The CDR3 runs 11 residues. Per germline, CDR1 GTSNPN and CDR2 SVGIG (reference sequence). With 60 Vbeta and 13 Jbeta primers, the PCR was carried out. TCRdb's copy holds only in-frame clones and misses some; the assay was immunoSEQ multiplex PCR. The table includes about 130,000 clones, 76% detected once. The receptor comes from a man aged 40-50 years in good health and CMV-seronegative. Material for sequencing was PBMCs. The chain joins TRBV30 to TRBJ2-5; D gene unclear. The CDR3 loop reads CAWSVSLTQYF. The DNA of the CDR3 is TGTGCCTGGAGTGTCTCCTTAACCCAGTACTTC.